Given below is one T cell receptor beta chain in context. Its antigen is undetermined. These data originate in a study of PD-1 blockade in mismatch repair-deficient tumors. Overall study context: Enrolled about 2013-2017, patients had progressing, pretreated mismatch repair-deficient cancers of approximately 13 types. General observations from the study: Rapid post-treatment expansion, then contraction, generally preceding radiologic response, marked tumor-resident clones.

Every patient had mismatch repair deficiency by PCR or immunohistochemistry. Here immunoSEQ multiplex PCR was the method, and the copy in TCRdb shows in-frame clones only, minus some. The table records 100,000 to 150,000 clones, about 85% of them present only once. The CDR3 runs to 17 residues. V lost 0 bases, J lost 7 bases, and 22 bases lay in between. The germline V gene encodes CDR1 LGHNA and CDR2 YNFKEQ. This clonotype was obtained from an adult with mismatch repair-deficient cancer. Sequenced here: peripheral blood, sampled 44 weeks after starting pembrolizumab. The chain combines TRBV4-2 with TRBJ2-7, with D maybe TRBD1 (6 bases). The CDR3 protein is CASSQDPWEKQGVEQYF. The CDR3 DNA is TGTGCCAGCAGCCAAGATCCGTGGGAAAAACAGGGAGTTGAGCAGTACTTC.